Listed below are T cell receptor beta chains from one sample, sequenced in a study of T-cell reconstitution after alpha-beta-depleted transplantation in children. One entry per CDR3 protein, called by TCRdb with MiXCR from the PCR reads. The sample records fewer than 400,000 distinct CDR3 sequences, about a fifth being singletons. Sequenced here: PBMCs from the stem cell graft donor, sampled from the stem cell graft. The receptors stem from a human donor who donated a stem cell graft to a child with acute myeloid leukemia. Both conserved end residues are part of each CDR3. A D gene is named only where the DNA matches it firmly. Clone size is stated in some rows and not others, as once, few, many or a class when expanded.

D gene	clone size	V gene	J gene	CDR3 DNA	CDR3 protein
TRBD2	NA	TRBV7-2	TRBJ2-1	TGTGCCAGCAGCCTATTTACTAGCGGCAATGAGCAGTTCTTC	CASSLFTSGNEQFF
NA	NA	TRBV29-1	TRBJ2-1	TGCAGCGTTGAAGTCGTAAGGATCAACTCCTACAATGAGCAGTTCTTC	CSVEVVRINSYNEQFF
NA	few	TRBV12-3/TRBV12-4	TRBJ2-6	TGTGCCAGCAGTTTACGTGCTGGGGCCAACGTCCTGACTTTC	CASSLRAGANVLTF
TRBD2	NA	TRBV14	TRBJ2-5	TGTGCCAGCAGCCCCCTGACGGGAGGGCCAGGGGAGACCCAGTACTTC	CASSPLTGGPGETQYF
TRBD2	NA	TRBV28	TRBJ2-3	TGTGCCAGCACGGCGGGAGGGCCTACAGATACGCAGTATTTT	CASTAGGPTDTQYF
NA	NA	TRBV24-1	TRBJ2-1	TGTGCCACCAGTGACTTCTCTAGCTCCTACAATGAGCAGTTCTTC	CATSDFSSSYNEQFF
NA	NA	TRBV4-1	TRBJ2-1	TGCGCCAGCAGCCAGCCCCACGCGGGATTGGACTACAATGAGCAGTTCTTC	CASSQPHAGLDYNEQFF
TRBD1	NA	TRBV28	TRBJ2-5	TGTGCCAGCAGCTCTCCCCGGGACAGGGGTTTAGAGACCCAGTACTTC	CASSSPRDRGLETQYF
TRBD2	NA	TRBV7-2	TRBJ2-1	TGTGCCAGCAGCTTACGCGGCGGCGGGAGCTCCTACAATGAGCAGTTCTTC	CASSLRGGGSSYNEQFF
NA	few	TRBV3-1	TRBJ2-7	TGTGCCAGCAGCCCTGGTCTGGGCAGGGGACCCTACGAGCAGTACTTC	CASSPGLGRGPYEQYF
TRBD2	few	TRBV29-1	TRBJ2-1	TGCAGCCTCGGGGGGTATACAGGCGATGAGCAGTTCTTC	CSLGGYTGDEQFF
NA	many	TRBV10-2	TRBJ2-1	TGCGCCATCAGAGGGGGGGGGCCTTACAATGAGCAGTTCTTC	CAIRGGGPYNEQFF
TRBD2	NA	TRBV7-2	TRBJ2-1	TGTGCCAGCAGCTTAGGTGGACTAGGTGTCAATGAGCAGTTCTTC	CASSLGGLGVNEQFF
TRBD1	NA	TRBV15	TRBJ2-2	TGTGCCACCAGCATGGGACAGGGAAACACCGGGGAGCTGTTTTTT	CATSMGQGNTGELFF
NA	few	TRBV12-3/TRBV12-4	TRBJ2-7	TGTGCCAGCAGTACCCACCGTTCCTACGAGCAGTACTTC	CASSTHRSYEQYF
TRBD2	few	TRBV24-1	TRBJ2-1	TGTGCCACCAGTGATTTGGGACTAGCGACAGACAATGAGCAGTTCTTC	CATSDLGLATDNEQFF
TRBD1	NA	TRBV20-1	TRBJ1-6	TGCAGTGCTAGGAACAGGGGGGGCTCCTATAATTCACCCCTCCACTTT	CSARNRGGSYNSPLHF
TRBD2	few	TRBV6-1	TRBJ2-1	TGTGCCAGCAGTCCAAGAGCGGGAGCCTCCGTGGATGAGCAGTTCTTC	CASSPRAGASVDEQFF
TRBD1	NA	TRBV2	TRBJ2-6	TGTGCCAGGACCACTGACAGGGCTGGGGCCAACGTCCTGACTTTC	CARTTDRAGANVLTF
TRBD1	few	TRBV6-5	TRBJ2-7	TGTGCCAGCAGTTACCCAGGGACAGGTAGGAGAGGGATCTACGAGCAGTACTTC	CASSYPGTGRRGIYEQYF
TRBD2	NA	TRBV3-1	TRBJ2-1	TGTGCCAGCACTGCGGGACTAGCGAGGGTTGAGCAGTTCTTC	CASTAGLARVEQFF
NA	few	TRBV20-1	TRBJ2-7	TGCAGTGCTAACTCCTACGAGCAGTACTTC	CSANSYEQYF